These 25 T cell receptor beta chains share one sample of origin, sequenced in a study of a mutant IDH1 vaccine in newly diagnosed glioma. Assay used: immunoSEQ multiplex PCR; TCRdb lists only in-frame clones, some missing. The table lists around 31,000 clones, approximately 80% of them singletons. These TCRs' antigens remain unknown. Time point described: week 35, safety follow-up. It was 300 ug of mutant IDH1 20-mer peptide that made up each vaccine dose, given with topical imiquimod. The sequencing used PBMCs, collected from a glioma patient whose treatment included an IDH1 peptide vaccine. The receptors here all came from a middle-aged woman with glioma.

The chain has TRBV19 and TRBJ1-5; D is ambiguous. Germline CDR1 is LNHDA and CDR2 is SQIVND (reference sequence). This CDR3 is 12 amino acids long. The germline V and J ends were trimmed by 5 bases and 9 bases, with 11 bases remaining between them. The CDR3 DNA reads as TGTGCCAGTAGTGTCACGGACGGGCCCCAGCATTTT. This codes for CASSVTDGPQHF.

The V call is TRBV19, the J call TRBJ1-5, with 10 bases aligning to TRBD1. The CDR3 length is 18 residues. Germline V gives CDR1 LNHDA, CDR2 SQIVND (reference sequence). V dropped 1 base and J dropped 0; count of bases not matched to a gene: 6. The CDR3 DNA sequence: TGTGCCAGTAGTATAGGTCCGGGACAGGGGTATAGCAATCAGCCCCAGCATTTT. Encoded protein: CASSIGPGQGYSNQPQHF.

The genes are TRBV9 and TRBJ2-7; D unresolved. V was clipped by 0 bases and J by 4 bases, with 8 bases between them. Germline assignment: CDR1 SGDLS and CDR2 YYNGEE. The CDR3 covers 13 residues. CDR3 in amino acids: CASSVGTAYEQYF. CDR3 in DNA: TGTGCCAGCAGCGTAGGAACCGCTTACGAGCAGTACTTC.

Here the CDR3 reads CASSLQGLAGLGLRNEQFF. The CDR3 DNA reads as TGCGCCAGCAGCTTACAAGGACTAGCGGGCCTGGGGCTCCGCAATGAGCAGTTCTTC. This chain links TRBV5-1 with TRBJ2-1; 11 nucleotides align to TRBD2. This CDR3 has 19 residues. V lost 2 bases to trimming and J lost 6 bases; unmatched junction nucleotides: 16. The germline V gene encodes CDR1 SGHRS and CDR2 YFSETQ.

Only one count was recorded for this clone. As DNA, the CDR3 is TGTGCCAGCAGCTTAATGGGACGCCTCTACGAGCAGTACTTC. Protein sequence: CASSLMGRLYEQYF. V usage is TRBV7-9 and J usage is TRBJ2-7; either TRBD1 or TRBD2 may fit D (5 bases each). CDR1 and CDR2 from the germline V gene are SEHNR and FQNEAQ (reference sequence). Trimming took 2 bases from V and 3 from J, leaving 11 bases between them. The CDR3 sequence is 14 residues long.

The V and J genes are TRBV29-1 and TRBJ1-2, with unresolved D. Between the trimmed V and J ends, which lost 7 bases and 5 bases, there was a span of 14 bases. From germline, CDR1 is SQVTM and CDR2 ANQGSEA. The CDR3 consists of 12 residues. This CDR3 is CSAAGSQYGYTF. DNA for the CDR3: TGCAGCGCCGCGGGCAGTCAATATGGCTACACCTTC.

The rearrangement joins TRBV23-1 to TRBJ1-2, with D perhaps TRBD1 (5 bases). TRBV23-1 is sorted into the ORF group, with uncertain function. The CDR3 is 16 amino acids. With 3 bases removed from V and 8 bases from J, the gap between germline ends came to 22 bases. The CDR3 spells CASSHPGEERGKGYTF. In nucleotides, the CDR3 is TGCGCCAGCAGTCACCCGGGGGAGGAACGAGGGAAAGGCTACACCTTC.

The rearrangement uses TRBV4-3 and TRBJ2-5; TRBD2 agrees at 9 bases. Germline V gives CDR1 LGHNA, CDR2 YSLEER. V shed 0 bases, J shed 1 base, and the junction held 0 bases outside the gene matches. There are 15 residues in the CDR3. The CDR3 DNA reads as TGCGCCAGCAGCCAAGAGCGGGGGGGCCAAGAGACCCAGTACTTC. Translation: CASSQERGGQETQYF.

V is TRBV5-5 and J is TRBJ2-7, with D hard to call. From germline, CDR1 is SGHKS and CDR2 YYEKEE (reference sequence). The CDR3 length is 13 residues. V lost 1 base, J lost 7 bases, and 12 bases lay in between. The CDR3 DNA reads as TGTGCCAGCAGCTTGTTCTCCCGCCGGGAGCAGTACTTC. Its protein product is CASSLFSRREQYF.

The CDR3 loop reads CASSLAGGGREQYF. DNA for the CDR3: TGTGCCAGCAGCTTGGCTGGCGGGGGTAGGGAGCAGTACTTC. This chain joins TRBV5-4 and TRBJ2-7, with TRBD2 identical over 7 bases. CDR1 is SGHNT and CDR2 is YYREEE in the germline V gene (reference sequence). Trimming removed 0 bases from V and 7 bases from J; junction bases left unmatched: 7. This CDR3 is 14 amino acids long.

The chain is built from TRBV18 and TRBJ1-2; possibly TRBD1 for D (5 bases). Germline V lookup: CDR1 KGHSH, CDR2 LQKENI. The CDR3 contains 12 residues. Trimming pared 8 bases from V and 7 bases from J, leaving 14 bases between. Here the CDR3 DNA reads TGTGCCAGCGACACGGGGGTGAGTGGCTACACCTTC. It specifies CASDTGVSGYTF.

V gene TRBV6-5 combines with J gene TRBJ2-5; D might be TRBD2 (6 bases). V lost 0 bases, J lost 1 base, and 6 bases lay in between. This CDR3 has 14 amino acids. Germline V gene data show CDR1 as MNHEY and CDR2 as SVGAGI. This CDR3 is CASSYSGGQETQYF. The CDR3 coding sequence is TGTGCCAGCAGTTACTCGGGAGGCCAAGAGACCCAGTACTTC.

This chain connects TRBV7-9 to TRBJ1-1; D might be TRBD1 (5 bases). The CDR3 loop spans 12 amino acids. Per germline, CDR1 SEHNR and CDR2 FQNEAQ (reference sequence). The V and J ends lost 3 bases and 10 bases respectively, with 12 bases between them. The chain's CDR3 is CASSFGSGGAFF. The CDR3 nucleotides are TGTGCCAGCAGCTTCGGGAGTGGGGGAGCTTTCTTT.

In this sample, this clone turned up a few times. The gene calls are TRBV29-1 and TRBJ1-2; D is unclear. Trimming shortened V by 7 bases and J by 3 bases, and 15 bases separated the two germline ends. The CDR3 is 13 residues long. The germline V gene encodes CDR1 SQVTM and CDR2 ANQGSEA. The CDR3 coding sequence is TGCAGCGCCGCGGATGGGTGGGACTATGGCTACACCTTC. Amino acid sequence: CSAADGWDYGYTF.

CDR3 nucleotide sequence: TGTGCCAGCGGAATTTACACAGATACGCAGTATTTT. Encoded protein: CASGIYTDTQYF. This chain connects TRBV2 to TRBJ2-3; no reliable D call. CDR1 and CDR2 from the germline V gene are SNHLY and FYNNEI. The CDR3 runs 12 residues. V was clipped by 8 bases and J by 2 bases, with 8 bases between them. Looking up the rest from reference TRBV2 and TRBJ2-3 gives the full variable domain: EPEVTQTPSHQVTQMGQEVILRCVPISNHLYFYWYRQILGQKVEFLVSFYNNEISEKSEIFDDQFSVERPDGSNFTLKIRSTKLEDSAMYFCASGIYTDTQYFGPGTRLTVL.

The chain carries TRBV29-1 and TRBJ2-1; D ambiguous. The V end was cut by 8 bases, the J end by 0 bases, with 11 bases between. CDR3 length: 13 residues. Per the germline V gene, CDR1 is SQVTM and CDR2 is ANQGSEA. The CDR3 protein is CSSTGRSYNEQFF. The CDR3 coding sequence is TGCAGCTCGACGGGTCGCTCCTACAATGAGCAGTTCTTC.

J is TRBJ1-2 and V is TRBV14; 8 nucleotides match TRBD1. Looked up from germline, CDR1 is SGHDN and CDR2 is FVKESK. The CDR3 spans 16 residues. J lost 2 bases, V lost 0 bases, and 5 bases had no gene match. The CDR3: CASSQDRGQGNYGYTF. CDR3 in DNA: TGTGCCAGCAGCCAAGACCGCGGACAGGGAAACTATGGCTACACCTTC. Drawing the rest from reference TRBV14 and TRBJ1-2, the complete variable domain is EAGVTQFPSHSVIEKGQTVTLRCDPISGHDNLYWYRRVMGKEIKFLLHFVKESKQDESGMPNNRFLAERTGGTYSTLKVQPAELEDSGVYFCASSQDRGQGNYGYTFGSGTRLTVV.

The chain couples TRBV27 to TRBJ2-3; 7 positions match TRBD2. The CDR3 covers 13 residues. Germline loops: CDR1 MNHEY, CDR2 SMNVEV (reference sequence). With 2 bases clipped from V and 13 bases from J, the junction kept 9 bases outside the gene matches. CDR3 sequence: CASSLSRRDYEYF. Here the CDR3 DNA reads TGTGCCAGCAGTTTAAGCCGGCGGGACTACGAGTATTTT.

J is TRBJ1-1 and V is TRBV30; TRBD1 is a possible D gene (5 bases). Germline V gene lookup returns CDR1 GTSNPN and CDR2 SVGIG (reference sequence). The CDR3 consists of 16 residues. V was trimmed by 2 bases and J by 4 bases, leaving 20 bases between them. The DNA of the CDR3 is TGTGCCTGGAGTCCTCGGGGGGTCTCTGGGGTCACTGAAGCTTTCTTT. Translated: CAWSPRGVSGVTEAFF.

This clone was seen only once. CDR3 sequence (DNA): TGCGCCAGCAATTATATAGGGGCGGACACCGGGGAGCTGTTTTTT. Amino acids: CASNYIGADTGELFF. V is TRBV5-1 and J is TRBJ2-2; maybe TRBD1 (5 bases). Germline values: CDR1 SGHRS, CDR2 YFSETQ. Trimming took 6 bases from V and 3 from J, leaving 15 bases between them. The CDR3 extends over 15 amino acids.

The rearrangement uses TRBV6-1 and TRBJ2-5; the match to TRBD1 covers 7 bases. The germline CDR1 and CDR2 sequences are MNHNS and SASEGT. The CDR3 covers 16 residues. V gave up 2 bases and J gave up 3 bases; unmatched junction bases: 9. In DNA form, the CDR3 reads TGTGCCAGCAGTGAACGGGTGGGGACAGCCGAAGAGACCCAGTACTTC. It yields the protein CASSERVGTAEETQYF.

This chain joins TRBV5-1 and TRBJ2-2; D is possibly TRBD1 (5 bases). There are 14 residues in the CDR3. CDR1 is SGHRS, CDR2 YFSETQ, per germline. With 0 bases removed from V and 8 bases from J, the gap between germline ends came to 11 bases. The CDR3 spells CASSLGGASGELFF. CDR3 nucleotides: TGCGCCAGCAGCTTGGGGGGCGCATCTGGGGAGCTGTTTTTT.

The chain uses TRBV29-1 and TRBJ2-3; D remains unclear. The CDR3 totals 13 residues. With 6 bases removed from V and 6 bases from J, the gap between germline ends came to 16 bases. Germline V gene sequence: CDR1 SQVTM, CDR2 ANQGSEA. The CDR3 nucleotides are TGCAGCGTCGACCGGGCCAAAAGGGATACGCAGTATTTT. It codes for CSVDRAKRDTQYF.

V and J are TRBV6-5 and TRBJ1-5, with D perhaps matching TRBD1 (5 bases). Germline assignment: CDR1 MNHEY and CDR2 SVGAGI. Trimming stripped 5 bases from V and 4 bases from J, with 9 bases between. This CDR3 is built from 13 residues. The CDR3 here is CASSDRRNQPQHF. The CDR3, as DNA: TGTGCCAGCAGTGACAGACGGAATCAGCCCCAGCATTTT.

The gene calls are TRBV21-1 and TRBJ1-6; the table's TRBD1 call for D was not verified on the DNA. TRBV21-1 is a pseudogene segment. This CDR3 is built from 14 residues. The CDR3 DNA reads TGTGCCAGCAGCTCCAGGGGGCCTAATTCACCCCTCCACTTT. Amino acid sequence: CASSSRGPNSPLHF.